These 28 T cell receptor beta chains originate from one sample sequenced in a study of a mutant IDH1 vaccine in newly diagnosed glioma. The repertoire was sequenced with immunoSEQ multiplex PCR; TCRdb's copy has only in-frame clones and lacks some. The sample has tens of thousands of clones, about 74% seen once. Specified time point: baseline, week 1 (first vaccination visit). Treatment denoted: pre-vaccination baseline after standard-of-care therapy. The sample consisted of PBMCs, taken from a glioma patient treated with radiotherapy, temozolomide or both. These receptors originate from a woman aged 40 to 50 with glioma.

CDR3 loop: CASRGTGVFYGYTF. CDR3 coding DNA: TGTGCCAGCAGGGGGACAGGGGTTTTTTATGGCTACACCTTC. The V and J genes are TRBV6-1 and TRBJ1-2; 10 nucleotides line up with TRBD1. V trimming: 6 bases; J trimming: 5 bases; junction bases outside the gene matches: 6. The CDR3 spans 14 residues. Germline CDR1 is MNHNS and CDR2 is SASEGT.

This rearrangement joins TRBV2 to TRBJ2-3; D possibly corresponds to TRBD2 (5 bases). V lost 3 bases to trimming and J lost 2 bases, with 15 bases between them. Germline values: CDR1 SNHLY, CDR2 FYNNEI. The CDR3 has 16 amino acids. The CDR3 DNA reads as TGTGCCAGCAGTGAGCGTCGGGGTAGGATCACAGATACGCAGTATTTT. It yields the protein CASSERRGRITDTQYF.

CDR3 bases: TGTGCCAGCAGTTCTACAGGAGCTGCTTTCTTT. Protein: CASSSTGAAFF. This chain joins TRBV6-1 and TRBJ1-1; a possible D gene is TRBD1 (5 bases). Per germline, CDR1 MNHNS and CDR2 SASEGT. This CDR3 is built from 11 residues. Trimming removed 5 bases at V and 11 bases at J, with 12 bases between.

The gene calls are TRBV19 and TRBJ2-5; D is unclear. This CDR3 region has 15 residues. Trimming stripped 5 bases from V and 1 base from J, with 14 bases between. Germline V CDR1 and CDR2: LNHDA, SQIVND (reference sequence). The CDR3 protein is CASSWSGLSQETQYF. The DNA of the CDR3 is TGTGCCAGTAGTTGGTCCGGGCTTTCCCAAGAGACCCAGTACTTC.

The CDR3 sequence: CASKDLRNTIYF. CDR3 bases: TGTGCCAGTAAAGACTTGCGAAACACCATATATTTT. J is TRBJ1-3 and V is TRBV19; D is unresolved. Trimming removed 7 bases at V and 5 bases at J, with 9 bases between. This CDR3 is 12 amino acids long. CDR1 is LNHDA, CDR2 SQIVND, per germline (reference sequence).

CDR3 coding DNA: TGTGCCAGCAGCGGAGACAGGGGTTCCGGCTATGGCTACACCTTC. It encodes CASSGDRGSGYGYTF. The rearrangement uses TRBV9 and TRBJ1-2, with 8 bases lining up with TRBD1. Germline trimming cut 3 bases from V and 4 bases from J; bases unmatched to any gene: 8. The CDR3 totals 15 residues. Looked up from germline, CDR1 is SGDLS and CDR2 is YYNGEE.

The chain couples TRBV10-1 to TRBJ1-1, with D maybe TRBD1 (5 bases). CDR3 length equals 17 residues. Germline assignment: CDR1 WNHNN and CDR2 SYGVQD (reference sequence). Trimming stripped 0 bases from V and 3 bases from J, with 17 bases between. Here the CDR3 reads CASSESYSREVDTEAFF. The CDR3 DNA follows: TGCGCCAGCAGTGAGTCTTACTCCAGGGAGGTGGACACTGAAGCTTTCTTT.

This clone is medium-sized in the sample. This chain joins TRBV2 and TRBJ1-5, with D possibly TRBD1 on 6 matching bases. CDR3 length: 13 residues. V was shortened by 7 bases and J by 9 bases, with 16 bases between the two germline ends. Germline loops: CDR1 SNHLY, CDR2 FYNNEI. CDR3 in amino acids: CASNSDRARPQHF. The CDR3, as DNA: TGTGCCAGCAATTCGGACAGAGCAAGGCCCCAGCATTTT.

This sequence joins TRBV10-1 and TRBJ1-1; D gene uncertain. The CDR3 extends over 15 amino acids. Trimming left V 3 bases short and J 1 base short, with 12 bases between. The germline gives CDR1 WNHNN, CDR2 SYGVQD (reference sequence). The DNA of the CDR3 is TGCGCCAGCAGTGAAGGAGGATCGGGGAACACTGAAGCTTTCTTT. Its translation: CASSEGGSGNTEAFF.

This chain connects TRBV13 to TRBJ2-1, with D unclear. V was cut by 5 bases and J by 4 bases, with 6 bases left in between. Germline V gives CDR1 PRHDT, CDR2 FYEKMQ (reference sequence). The CDR3 has 12 amino acids. The CDR3 region has the DNA TGTGCCAGCAGCCGAGAATACAATGAGCAGTTCTTC. Its translation: CASSREYNEQFF.

V gene TRBV7-2 combines with J gene TRBJ2-5; D is undetermined. The germline gives CDR1 SGHTA, CDR2 FQGNSA. The germline V and J ends were trimmed by 5 bases and 3 bases, with 19 bases remaining between them. This CDR3 is 16 amino acids long. The CDR3 sequence is CASSKKGSRYKETQYF. CDR3 coding DNA: TGTGCCAGCAGCAAAAAGGGATCCCGATACAAAGAGACCCAGTACTTC.

This clone is medium-sized by share. This chain connects TRBV5-1 to TRBJ2-7; the D is unclear. V lost 0 bases and J 4 bases, leaving 14 bases between the germline ends. This CDR3 is 15 amino acids long. Germline CDR1 SGHRS, CDR2 YFSETQ. CDR3 residues: CASSLAVGIGYEQYF. DNA for the CDR3: TGCGCCAGCAGCTTGGCGGTGGGAATTGGGTACGAGCAGTACTTC.

This clone appeared a single time. The chain uses TRBV5-6 and TRBJ2-2; D ambiguous. Trimming took off 2 bases at V and 4 bases at J, with 9 bases between the two ends. This CDR3 has 14 amino acids. Looked up from germline, CDR1 is SGHDT and CDR2 is YYEEEE. CDR3 protein: CASSFVLLTGELFF. The CDR3 region has the DNA TGTGCCAGCAGCTTCGTACTCCTCACCGGGGAGCTGTTTTTT.

This chain connects TRBV7-2 to TRBJ2-1; D unresolved. This CDR3 spans 12 amino acids. V was pared by 5 bases and J by 3 bases, with 5 bases between. Germline assignment: CDR1 SGHTA and CDR2 FQGNSA. This CDR3 reads CASSGDYNEQFF. CDR3 nucleotides: TGTGCCAGCAGCGGGGACTACAATGAGCAGTTCTTC.

The V and J genes are TRBV10-2 and TRBJ2-7; 8 nucleotides agree with TRBD2. After removal of 2 bases from V and 6 bases from J, the junction contained 6 bases not matched to a gene. In germline, CDR1 is WSHSY, CDR2 SAAADI. This CDR3 comprises 14 residues. The CDR3 bases are TGCGCCAGCAGTGAGAACGGGGGGGCCTCCGAGCAGTACTTC. This codes for CASSENGGASEQYF.

V gene TRBV6-6 combines with J gene TRBJ2-7, with D tentatively TRBD1 (6 bases). The V gene lost 0 bases and the J gene lost 2 bases, with 11 bases spanning the gap. The CDR3 extends over 15 amino acids. Looked up from germline, CDR1 is MNHNY and CDR2 is SVGAGI (reference sequence). The CDR3 coding sequence is TGTGCCAGCAGTTACTCGGGACATTCCACCTACGAGCAGTACTTC. Its translation is CASSYSGHSTYEQYF.

This rearrangement joins TRBV5-1 to TRBJ2-2; perhaps TRBD2 as D (6 bases). The V and J ends lost 2 bases and 0 bases respectively, with 8 bases between them. The CDR3 consists of 15 residues. The germline gives CDR1 SGHRS, CDR2 YFSETQ. The CDR3 DNA sequence: TGCGCCAGCAGCTTTGTAGCGGCGAACACCGGGGAGCTGTTTTTT. This translates into CASSFVAANTGELFF.

The chain recombines TRBV6-5 with TRBJ1-5, with D possibly TRBD1 on 6 matching bases. V was trimmed by 0 bases and J by 7 bases, leaving 10 bases between them. The CDR3 consists of 14 residues. The germline V gene has CDR1 MNHEY and CDR2 SVGAGI. In DNA form, the CDR3 reads TGTGCCAGCAGTTACTCCCAGGGACAACAGCCCCAGCATTTT. Residues: CASSYSQGQQPQHF.

The rearrangement links TRBV7-2 to TRBJ1-2, with TRBD1 matching 7 bases. Germline V CDR1 and CDR2: SGHTA, FQGNSA. This CDR3 is built from 13 residues. The trim removed 5 bases at V and 6 bases at J, leaving 6 bases unmatched. The chain's CDR3 is CASSPYTGDGYTF. CDR3 coding DNA: TGTGCCAGCAGCCCGTACACAGGGGATGGCTACACCTTC.

This chain uses TRBV7-9 with TRBJ2-7; D is unclear. The germline gives CDR1 SEHNR, CDR2 FQNEAQ (reference sequence). This CDR3 is built from 13 residues. V lost 0 bases and J lost 6, with 9 bases in between. CDR3: CASSLAYIGEQYF. The CDR3 nucleotides read TGTGCCAGCAGCTTAGCATACATAGGCGAGCAGTACTTC. The variable domain in full, with the rest retrieved from reference TRBV7-9 and TRBJ2-7, is DTGVSQNPRHKITKRGQNVTFRCDPISEHNRLYWYRQTLGQGPEFLTYFQNEAQLEKSRLLSDRFSAERPKGSFSTLEIQRTEQGDSAMYLCASSLAYIGEQYFGPGTRLTVT.

The chain couples TRBV7-9 to TRBJ2-3; D is perhaps TRBD1 or TRBD2 (5 bases each). Germline CDR1 and CDR2: SEHNR and FQNEAQ (reference sequence). CDR3 length: 15 amino acids. V was shortened by 5 bases and J by 6 bases, with 18 bases between the two germline ends. The CDR3 protein is CASSPPGTTTDTQYF. The CDR3 region has the DNA TGTGCCAGCAGCCCCCCGGGGACCACGACGGATACGCAGTATTTT.

This chain connects TRBV5-4 to TRBJ1-1; D uncertain. This CDR3 is 12 amino acids long. Trimming stripped 3 bases from V and 1 base from J, with 4 bases between. CDR1 is SGHNT and CDR2 is YYREEE in the germline V gene (reference sequence). The CDR3 region is CASSSPNTEAFF. The CDR3 DNA reads as TGTGCCAGCAGCTCACCGAACACTGAAGCTTTCTTT.

This rearrangement joins TRBV5-6 to TRBJ1-1, with D uncertain. The CDR3 covers 14 residues. Trimming left V 6 bases short and J 1 base short, with 13 bases between. Per germline, CDR1 SGHDT and CDR2 YYEEEE. CDR3 residues: CASTPRPSNTEAFF. The CDR3 bases are TGTGCCAGCACCCCCCGGCCCTCGAACACTGAAGCTTTCTTT.

The CDR3 bases are TGTGCCAGCAGCCGGACGACAGGGACGTCCTATAATTCACCCCTCCACTTT. This sequence encodes CASSRTTGTSYNSPLHF. V and J are TRBV27 and TRBJ1-6; 7 bases are shared with TRBD1. With V trimmed by 6 bases and J by 1 base, 9 bases remained unmatched. The V gene's germline CDR1 is MNHEY and CDR2 SMNVEV (reference sequence). The CDR3 has 17 residues.

The chain employs TRBV29-1 and TRBJ1-4; D unclear. Germline V gene lookup returns CDR1 SQVTM and CDR2 ANQGSEA. This CDR3 comprises 13 residues. V lost 7 bases and J 7 bases, leaving 16 bases between the germline ends. The CDR3 here is CSGSMGVGEKLFF. In DNA, the CDR3 is TGCAGCGGGTCGATGGGAGTGGGTGAAAAACTGTTTTTT.

The chain joins TRBV25-1 to TRBJ2-7, with 8 bases fitting TRBD1. Germline loops: CDR1 MGHDK, CDR2 SYGVNS. J lost 2 bases, V lost 4 bases, and 10 bases had no gene match. This CDR3 has 16 amino acids. The CDR3 DNA reads as TGTGCCAGCAGTGGGGACCGGGACAGGTACGCCTACGAGCAGTACTTC. Translating gives CASSGDRDRYAYEQYF.

This chain uses TRBV11-3 with TRBJ2-3; D is unclear. The V gene's germline CDR1 is SGHNT and CDR2 YENEEA. The length of the CDR3 is 13 residues. The germline V and J ends were trimmed by 0 bases and 3 bases, with 4 bases remaining between them. Written as DNA, the CDR3 is TGTGCCAGCAGCTTAGACGTTACAGATACGCAGTATTTT. It yields the protein CASSLDVTDTQYF. The whole variable domain, remainder taken from reference TRBV11-3 and TRBJ2-3, is EAGVVQSPRYKIIEKKQPVAFWCNPISGHNTLYWYLQNLGQGPELLIRYENEEAVDDSQLPKDRFSAERLKGVDSTLKIQPAELGDSAVYLCASSLDVTDTQYFGPGTRLTVL.

The chain links TRBV30 to TRBJ1-5, with D possibly matching TRBD1 (5 bases). Germline V CDR1 and CDR2: GTSNPN, SVGIG (reference sequence). The CDR3 is made up of 15 amino acids. Trimming removed 0 bases at V and 7 bases at J, with 16 bases between. The CDR3 coding sequence is TGTGCCTGGAGTGTAGGATGGGAGGGGCCCCAGCCCCAGCATTTT. Its translation is CAWSVGWEGPQPQHF.